The 19 T cell receptor beta chains given below trace back to one sample, sequenced in a study of regulatory T cells in long-lasting Graves disease. Time point reported: newly diagnosed GD, antithyroid drugs for less than 3 months. RNA isolated from PBMCs was used to make the TCR library. Arm-PCR of CDR3 regions with iRepertoire HTBI primers generated TCR beta libraries. TCRdb reprocessed the multiplex PCR reads with MiXCR, giving one entry per CDR3 protein. Of roughly 500,000 distinct CDR3 sequences listed, roughly 13% are singletons. These same records also appear under a second study, on T cells in Graves' hyperthyroidism and ophthalmopathy.

Specimen: peripheral blood mononuclear cells (PBMCs), collected at new diagnosis, from a patient treated with antithyroid drugs. The receptors were sampled from a man younger than 40 with Graves disease.

The table lists this clonotype with a count of one. A far larger clone lies a single base away; this is likely a read error. The rearrangement uses TRBV10-3 and TRBJ2-1, with D maybe TRBD2 (6 bases). The germline gives CDR1 ENHRY, CDR2 SYGVKD. This CDR3 is 13 amino acids long. V lost 3 bases and J 8 bases, leaving 11 bases between the germline ends. The CDR3 DNA reads as TGTGCCATCAGTGAACGGACGGGAGATGAGCAGTTCTTC. Translation: CAISERTGDEQFF.

Ten or more counts support this clonotype. V and J are TRBV10-3 and TRBJ2-5; 7 positions match TRBD1. The trim removed 3 bases at V and 2 bases at J, leaving 6 bases unmatched. Germline lookup yields CDR1 ENHRY and CDR2 SYGVKD. CDR3 length: 15 residues. The CDR3 sequence is CAISDFGTEQETQYF. The CDR3 nucleotides are TGTGCCATCAGTGATTTCGGGACAGAACAAGAGACCCAGTACTTC.

This chain connects TRBV29-1 to TRBJ2-1, with 13 positions matching TRBD2. The CDR3 is made up of 14 amino acids. The V gene's germline CDR1 is SQVTM and CDR2 ANQGSEA. V was clipped by 4 bases and J by 7 bases; unmatched bases: 4. The CDR3 reads CSVGGTSGKNEQFF. In DNA, the CDR3 is TGCAGCGTTGGGGGGACTAGCGGGAAAAATGAGCAGTTCTTC.

This clonotype appeared many times. This chain joins TRBV10-3 and TRBJ2-7; 7 nucleotides match TRBD1. Germline CDR1 is ENHRY and CDR2 is SYGVKD. The CDR3 contains 14 residues. The V gene end was trimmed by 5 bases and the J gene end by 1 base; junction bases not matched to a gene: 5. The CDR3 region has the DNA TGTGCCATCAGTTGGACGGGACAGTCCTACGAGCAGTACTTC. Translation: CAISWTGQSYEQYF.

The chain employs TRBV30 and TRBJ2-7; TRBD2 is a possible D gene (5 bases). CDR1 is GTSNPN, CDR2 SVGIG, per germline (reference sequence). The CDR3 contains 13 residues. Trimming pared 3 bases from V and 4 bases from J, leaving 13 bases between. DNA of the CDR3: TGTGCCTGGAGACTTGGAGAGGGTTACGAGCAGTACTTC. It translates to CAWRLGEGYEQYF.

This clonotype was detected ten times or more. This may come from a read error, since a much larger clone is one base off. This rearrangement joins TRBV6-1 to TRBJ2-7; D is unresolved. V was pared by 6 bases and J by 3 bases, with 9 bases between. Germline V gene lookup returns CDR1 MNHNS and CDR2 SASEGT. The CDR3 spans 12 residues. The CDR3 nucleotides are TGTGCCAGCAGCCAGGACGGCTACGAGCAGTACTTC. The encoded protein is CASSQDGYEQYF.

This clonotype occurred many times. The V and J genes are TRBV6-5 and TRBJ2-3; no clear D gene. CDR3 length: 13 residues. The V gene's germline CDR1 is MNHEY and CDR2 SVGAGI. Trimming stripped 4 bases from V and 3 bases from J, with 8 bases between. The CDR3 is CASSSTRTDTQYF. The CDR3 nucleotides are TGTGCCAGCAGTTCCACCCGGACAGATACGCAGTATTTT.

The rearrangement joins TRBV10-3 to TRBJ2-2; 8 bases agree with TRBD2. CDR1 and CDR2 (germline): ENHRY, SYGVKD. The CDR3 has 18 amino acids. J gave up 3 bases and V 4 bases, and 13 bases lay outside the gene matches. The CDR3: CAISGRGGRTGDTGELFF. The CDR3 coding sequence is TGTGCCATCAGTGGCCGCGGGGGGAGAACGGGTGACACCGGGGAGCTGTTTTTT.

This clonotype turned up a few times. This chain connects TRBV20-1 to TRBJ2-1; D remains unclear. With 6 bases removed from V and 5 bases from J, the gap between germline ends came to 17 bases. The germline V gene encodes CDR1 DFQATT and CDR2 SNEGSKA (reference sequence). The CDR3 length is 14 residues. As DNA, the CDR3 is TGCAGTGCGCCGGCCTTCCTAGGAGACAATGAGCAGTTCTTC. Translation: CSAPAFLGDNEQFF.

This chain uses TRBV5-1 with TRBJ2-2; 10 nucleotides agree with TRBD2. The germline V gene encodes CDR1 SGHRS and CDR2 YFSETQ. With V trimmed by 4 bases and J by 3 bases, 3 bases remained unmatched. CDR3 length: 15 residues. The CDR3 DNA reads TGCGCCAGCAGCGCCGGGACTAGCGACACCGGGGAGCTGTTTTTT. Protein product: CASSAGTSDTGELFF.

The rearrangement joins TRBV4-2 to TRBJ2-5; D might be TRBD1 or TRBD2, each matching 7 bases. Germline V lookup: CDR1 LGHNA, CDR2 YNFKEQ. Deletions cut 3 bases from V and 3 bases from J, with 11 bases between. The length of the CDR3 is 14 residues. As DNA, the CDR3 is TGTGCCAGCAGCCAGGGAGGGGGCGAAGAGACCCAGTACTTC. Translation: CASSQGGGEETQYF.

This clonotype was recorded many times. This sequence joins TRBV6-1 and TRBJ2-7; D gene ambiguous. This CDR3 has 15 residues. V lost 5 bases and J lost 0, with 14 bases in between. The germline CDR1 and CDR2 sequences are MNHNS and SASEGT. The CDR3 DNA sequence: TGTGCCAGCAGTAAGTTACAGAGAAACTCCTACGAGCAGTACTTC. Protein product: CASSKLQRNSYEQYF.

To note about this clonotype: A much larger clone lies a single base off, so this may be a read error. The chain uses TRBV9 and TRBJ1-1; the D gene is possibly TRBD1 (5 bases). Germline V gives CDR1 SGDLS, CDR2 YYNGEE. Trimming removed 2 bases at V and 4 bases at J, with 15 bases between. The CDR3 is 15 amino acids. The CDR3 region is CASSVGGAGSTEAFF. The DNA of the CDR3 is TGTGCCAGCAGCGTTGGTGGGGCCGGGAGCACTGAAGCTTTCTTT.

In this sample, this clonotype turned up a few times. CDR3 protein: CASGTVGTDTQYF. The CDR3, as DNA: TGTGCCAGTGGGACAGTGGGGACAGATACGCAGTATTTT. The gene calls are TRBV19 and TRBJ2-3; 7 bases fit TRBD1. The V gene end was trimmed by 8 bases and the J gene end by 3 bases; junction bases not matched to a gene: 5. This CDR3 contains 13 residues. Germline loops: CDR1 LNHDA, CDR2 SQIVND (reference sequence). Complete variable domain (other parts from reference TRBV19 and TRBJ2-3): DGGITQSPKYLFRKEGQNVTLSCEQNLNHDAMYWYRQDPGQGLRLIYYSQIVNDFQKGDIAEGYSVSREKKESFPLTVTSAQKNPTAFYLCASGTVGTDTQYFGPGTRLTVL.

The table lists this clonotype with a few counts. The V call is TRBV10-3, the J call TRBJ2-5, with TRBD1 identical over 9 bases. CDR1 ENHRY and CDR2 SYGVKD come from the germline V gene. Trimming took 6 bases from V and 4 from J; bases not matched to a gene: 12. The CDR3 length is 16 residues. This CDR3 is CAISLGQGRSGETQYF. The CDR3 nucleotides read TGTGCCATCAGCCTCGGACAGGGGAGGTCGGGAGAGACCCAGTACTTC.

This clonotype has a handful of counts. The genes are TRBV6-1 and TRBJ2-3, with TRBD2 matching 12 bases. The length of the CDR3 is 18 residues. The V gene end was trimmed by 6 bases and the J gene end by 2 bases; junction bases not matched to a gene: 12. Germline V gene lookup returns CDR1 MNHNS and CDR2 SASEGT. The CDR3 DNA reads as TGTGCCAGCAGCGCCCGAGGGACTAGCGGGCCTTCCACAGATACGCAGTATTTT. Translation: CASSARGTSGPSTDTQYF.

This clonotype was detected many times. The CDR3 bases are TGTGCCAGCAGCTTAGAGACAGGGGGTTACGAGCAGTACTTC. Translation gives CASSLETGGYEQYF. The rearrangement uses TRBV11-2 and TRBJ2-7; 9 positions match TRBD1. The germline gives CDR1 SGHAT, CDR2 FQNNGV. This CDR3 is 14 amino acids long. V gave up 0 bases and J gave up 4 bases; unmatched junction bases: 1. The entire variable domain, with the rest obtained from reference TRBV11-2 and TRBJ2-7, is as follows: EAGVAQSPRYKIIEKRQSVAFWCNPISGHATLYWYQQILGQGPKLLIQFQNNGVVDDSQLPKDRFSAERLKGVDSTLKIQPAKLEDSAVYLCASSLETGGYEQYFGPGTRLTVT.

This clonotype was counted at least ten times. The J gene is TRBJ1-2, the V gene TRBV30; D perhaps matches TRBD1 (5 bases). Germline lookup yields CDR1 GTSNPN and CDR2 SVGIG (reference sequence). The CDR3 spans 15 residues. V was pared by 1 base and J by 5 bases, with 17 bases between. This CDR3 is CAWSAYDRDRYGYTF. The CDR3 DNA reads TGTGCCTGGAGTGCGTATGACCGGGACCGGTATGGCTACACCTTC.

This clonotype was counted only a few times. The V and J genes are TRBV9 and TRBJ2-2; 9 bases align to TRBD2. Trimming at V came to 4 bases and at J to 5 bases, leaving 15 bases not matched to a gene. The CDR3 runs 18 residues. Germline loops: CDR1 SGDLS, CDR2 YYNGEE. CDR3 bases: TGTGCCAGCAGCCTACGTCCTGGTGCGGGAGGGCTTACCGGGGAGCTGTTTTTT. Amino acid sequence: CASSLRPGAGGLTGELFF.